The source of this T cell receptor (beta chain) is a study of spatial heterogeneity in lung cancer (dated by TCRdb to between 2018 and 2021). As for the study more broadly: More beta-chain than alpha-chain transcripts were consistently detected, likely reflecting higher beta-chain transcript abundance. In the raw uncorrected reads, each unique combination of TCR and UMI appeared more than ten times on average. Both alpha and beta chains were TCR-sequenced in roughly 200 tumor regions, fewer than 80 matched nontumor lung samples and roughly 50 PBMC samples obtained at surgery. The study linked features of the TCR repertoire to counts of nonsynonymous mutations, which were determined by whole-exome sequencing of tumor tissue. TCR transcript counts in tumor regions correlated strongly with a T cell transcriptional module score from matched bulk RNA-seq. TCR alpha and beta repertoires were quantitatively compared across multiple tumor regions, matched nontumor lung and blood in non-small cell lung cancer.

This clonotype was detected ten times or more. There is no known antigen for this receptor. No base qualities exist here, and no much larger clone lies one base off it. The junction shows trimming of 6 bases on V and 8 bases on J, plus 13 bases between the germline ends. The germline V gene sets CDR1 to MDHEN and CDR2 to SYDVKM. Including cysteine and phenylalanine, the CDR3 has 12 amino acids. Only the CDR3 portion is preserved as DNA: 36 bases, with reading frame beginning at the first base. The library was produced with 5' RACE. TCRdb records NextSeq 500 as the sequencer. The TCR library protocol attached a unique molecular identifier to each TCR cDNA molecule to allow correction of PCR and sequencing errors. The study's own analysis went as follows. TCR identification, UMI-based error correction and CDR3 extraction were performed with Decombinator tools. Expanded TCRs were defined as those above a frequency of 2 per 1,000, corresponding to the top 1% of the tumor frequency distribution. Expanded tumor TCRs were classed as regional if statistically deemed absent (corrected P<0.05) from at least one tumor region, otherwise ubiquitous. Rényi diversity was computed with the R vegan package after subsampling each repertoire 100 times to 5,000 TCRs. To build CDR3 similarity networks, amino acid triplet string-kernel similarity was used, and CDR3s were connected when their pairwise similarity was above 0.82. Clones were called with MiXCR by TCRdb after fastp trimmed the public reads at Q25, and only in-frame beta chains were retained. Identical CDR3 protein sequences are pooled into one entry, listed with their most common genes and DNA. Clone size and V and J calls follow TCRdb, not the original study. The sample includes about 27,000 distinct CDR3 sequences, with about 7.1% observed a single time. The ten largest clones capture over 20% of the sample.

What the work shows at the level of the full study, not this receptor alone: A correlation was observed between the number of expanded intratumoral alpha and beta TCRs and the tumor nonsynonymous mutation count. Additional single-cell paired TCR alpha and beta sequencing was considered necessary to confirm, at a functional level, the hypothesis that regional TCRs recognize regional mutations. TCR-seq was estimated to cover only approximately 7% of tumor T cells for alpha chains and about 13% for beta chains. Counts of ubiquitous and regional expanded TCRs were found to correlate with counts of ubiquitous and regional nonsynonymous mutations, respectively.

What this sample's time point label stands for: sample taken at primary tumor resection. Samples were obtained from 72 patients with early-stage, untreated non-small cell lung cancer from the lung TRACERx cohort. Whole RNA extracted from tumor and nontumor lung tissue, or from cryopreserved PBMC samples, was used for TCR sequencing without cell sorting. Only patients for whom sufficient RNA was available from at least two tumor regions were selected for TCR sequencing. Tumor and adjacent nontumor lung specimens were reviewed by a lung pathologist before selection. The sequences come from lung tumor tissue, collected at surgery. The rearranged segments are TRBV28 and TRBJ2-5; the D gene cannot be named for sure. The clonotype was recovered from a male donor with early-stage non-small cell lung cancer. The bases read TGTGCCAGCAGCCTCGTCTGGGGTACCCAGTACTTC. Translated, this is CASSLVWGTQYF.